The following is a T cell receptor (beta chain) sequence with its context. Here immunoSEQ multiplex PCR was the method, and the copy in TCRdb shows in-frame clones only, minus some. Of just over 20,000 clones in the sample, 80% to 85% were seen once. This entry belongs to a study of control samples from healthy donors and cancer patients. This CDR3 is 16 amino acids long. Trimming removed 0 bases at V and 4 bases at J, with 17 bases between. The germline gives CDR1 SGDLS, CDR2 YYNGEE. Input material: PBMCs. This rearrangement joins TRBV9 to TRBJ2-7; D call uncertain. The TCR comes from a man aged 60-69 years with colorectal cancer. In DNA form, the CDR3 reads TGTGCCAGCAGCGTAGGTCGGGCCCCTGGAACTTACGAGCAGTACGTC. Translated, it gives CASSVGRAPGTYEQYV.